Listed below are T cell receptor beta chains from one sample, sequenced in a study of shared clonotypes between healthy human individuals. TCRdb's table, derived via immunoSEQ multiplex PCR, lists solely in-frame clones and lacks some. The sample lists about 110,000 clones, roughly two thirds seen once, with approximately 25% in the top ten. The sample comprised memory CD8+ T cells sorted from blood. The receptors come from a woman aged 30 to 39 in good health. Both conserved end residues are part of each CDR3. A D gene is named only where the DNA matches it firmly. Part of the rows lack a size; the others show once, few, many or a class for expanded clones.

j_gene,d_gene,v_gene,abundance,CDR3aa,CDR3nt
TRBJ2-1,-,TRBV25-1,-,CASSEINGIVNEQFF,TGTGCCAGCAGTGAAATCAACGGGATTGTAAATGAGCAGTTCTTC
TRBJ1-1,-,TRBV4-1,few,CASSHGQTTEAFF,TGCGCCAGCAGCCACGGACAGACCACTGAAGCTTTCTTT
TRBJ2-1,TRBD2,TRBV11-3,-,CASSSATGRSHNEQFF,TGTGCCAGCAGCTCCGCAACCGGGAGGTCCCACAATGAGCAGTTCTTC
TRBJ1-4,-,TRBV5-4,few,CASSFRGEKLFF,TGTGCCAGCAGCTTCCGGGGGGAAAAACTGTTTTTT
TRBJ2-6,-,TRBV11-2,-,CASSIGTLVSGANVLTF,TGTGCCAGCAGCATCGGGACTCTCGTCTCTGGGGCCAACGTCCTGACTTTC
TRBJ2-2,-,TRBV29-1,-,CSALNTGELFF,TGCAGCGCCTTGAACACCGGGGAGCTGTTTTTT
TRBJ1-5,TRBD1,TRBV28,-,CASSAGTVNQPQHF,TGTGCCAGCAGTGCCGGGACAGTCAATCAGCCCCAGCATTTT
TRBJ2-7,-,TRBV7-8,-,CASSLTGLNYEQYF,TGTGCCAGCAGCTTAACGGGACTGAACTACGAGCAGTACTTC
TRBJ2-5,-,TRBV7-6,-,CASSLVFETQYF,TGTGCCAGCAGCTTAGTGTTTGAGACCCAGTACTTC
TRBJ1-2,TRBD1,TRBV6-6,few,CASREGQETNGYTF,TGTGCCAGCAGGGAGGGACAGGAAACCAATGGCTACACCTTC
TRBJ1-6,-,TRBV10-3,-,CAISDSSYNSPLHF,TGTGCCATCAGCGACAGCTCCTATAATTCACCCCTCCACTTT
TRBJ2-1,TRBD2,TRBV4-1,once,CASSQPERAGVEQFF,TGCGCCAGCAGCCAACCCGAGAGGGCGGGGGTTGAGCAGTTCTTC
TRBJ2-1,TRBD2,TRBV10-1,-,CASSLAGLAGENEQFF,TGCGCCAGCAGCCTAGCAGGACTAGCGGGAGAGAATGAGCAGTTCTTC
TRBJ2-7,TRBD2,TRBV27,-,CASSFGGSSYEQYF,TGTGCCAGCAGTTTTGGCGGGAGCTCCTACGAGCAGTACTTC
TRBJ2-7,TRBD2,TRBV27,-,CASSLTIAGGSYEQYF,TGTGCCAGCAGTTTAACCATAGCGGGAGGTTCCTACGAGCAGTACTTC
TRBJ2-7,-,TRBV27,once,CASGGSIYEQYF,TGTGCCAGCGGGGGGAGCATCTACGAGCAGTACTTC
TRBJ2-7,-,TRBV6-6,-,CASSPLERPYEQYF,TGTGCCAGCAGCCCTCTCGAACGACCCTACGAGCAGTACTTC
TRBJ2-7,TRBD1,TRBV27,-,CASSQGQGEQYF,TGTGCCAGCAGTCAGGGACAGGGAGAGCAGTACTTC
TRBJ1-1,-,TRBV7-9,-,CASSLALGYTEAFF,TGTGCCAGCAGCTTAGCGCTGGGATACACTGAAGCTTTCTTT
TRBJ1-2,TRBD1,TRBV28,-,CASNFWPASDRGDYGYTF,TGTGCCAGCAATTTTTGGCCCGCATCAGACAGGGGCGACTATGGCTACACCTTC
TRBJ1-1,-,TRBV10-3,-,CAISESTEAFF,TGTGCCATCAGTGAGTCGACAGAAGCTTTCTTT
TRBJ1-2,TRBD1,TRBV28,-,CASRYRGSVGYTF,TGTGCCAGTCGTTACAGGGGAAGTGTCGGCTACACCTTC
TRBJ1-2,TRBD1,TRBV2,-,CASSEILDRVVYGYTF,TGTGCCAGCAGTGAGATCTTGGACAGGGTCGTCTATGGCTACACCTTC
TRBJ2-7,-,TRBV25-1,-,CASVTGSGEQYF,TGTGCCAGCGTTACAGGGAGTGGCGAGCAGTACTTC